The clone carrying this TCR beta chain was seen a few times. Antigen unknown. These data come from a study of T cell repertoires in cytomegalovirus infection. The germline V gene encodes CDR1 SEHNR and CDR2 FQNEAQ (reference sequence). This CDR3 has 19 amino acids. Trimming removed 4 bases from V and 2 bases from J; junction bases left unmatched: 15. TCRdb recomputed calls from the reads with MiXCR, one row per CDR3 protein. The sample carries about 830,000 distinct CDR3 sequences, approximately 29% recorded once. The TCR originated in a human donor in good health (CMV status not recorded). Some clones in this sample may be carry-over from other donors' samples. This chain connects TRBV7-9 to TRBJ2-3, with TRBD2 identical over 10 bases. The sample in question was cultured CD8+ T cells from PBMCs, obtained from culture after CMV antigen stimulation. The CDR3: CASSSPDSVAGGPTDTQYF. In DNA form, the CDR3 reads TGTGCCAGCAGCTCACCGGACAGCGTAGCGGGGGGCCCCACAGATACGCAGTATTTT.